Following are 16 T cell receptor beta chains from one sample sequenced in a study of cytomegalovirus exposure and HLA in healthy donors. Repertoires were generated with immunoSEQ multiplex PCR, while TCRdb's copy carries only in-frame clones and drops some. The profile shows about 120,000 clones, 70% to 90% of them singletons. What was sequenced was PBMCs. The receptor set was obtained from a woman in her 30s in good health and CMV-seronegative.

The J gene is TRBJ2-7, the V gene TRBV19, with D perhaps TRBD2 (6 bases). This CDR3 is 14 amino acids long. Per germline, CDR1 LNHDA and CDR2 SQIVND (reference sequence). The V and J ends lost 3 bases and 2 bases respectively, with 11 bases between them. CDR3 sequence reads: CASSMGTLTYEQYF. CDR3 coding DNA: TGTGCCAGTAGTATGGGGACTCTTACCTACGAGCAGTACTTC.

The chain has TRBV4-1 and TRBJ2-7; possible D gene TRBD1, 6 bases. Germline V gene sequence: CDR1 MGHRA, CDR2 YSYEKL. V lost 0 bases and J 2 bases, leaving 8 bases between the germline ends. The CDR3 covers 14 residues. The CDR3 here is CASSQDQGTYEQYF. CDR3 DNA sequence: TGCGCCAGCAGCCAAGATCAGGGGACCTACGAGCAGTACTTC.

This rearrangement joins TRBV19 to TRBJ1-6; 7 bases map to TRBD1. The CDR3 consists of 14 residues. V dropped 5 bases and J dropped 9; count of bases not matched to a gene: 7. CDR1 LNHDA and CDR2 SQIVND come from the germline V gene (reference sequence). The CDR3 is CASSAQGQGSPLHF. CDR3 in DNA: TGTGCCAGTAGTGCACAGGGGCAAGGTTCACCCCTCCACTTT.

The rearrangement links TRBV5-6 to TRBJ1-2; possibly TRBD1 for D (5 bases). Germline assignment: CDR1 SGHDT and CDR2 YYEEEE. CDR3 length: 13 amino acids. Trimming took 0 bases from V and 13 from J, leaving 16 bases between them. CDR3 sequence reads: CASSLGQGEKCTF. CDR3 coding DNA: TGTGCCAGCAGCTTGGGGCAGGGTGAGAAATGCACCTTC.

V and J are TRBV2 and TRBJ1-5, with 9 bases identical to TRBD1. CDR1 and CDR2 (germline): SNHLY, FYNNEI. J was trimmed by 2 bases and V by 8 bases; bases with no gene match: 7. The CDR3 runs 15 residues. CDR3 sequence reads: CASEQGQGRNQPQHF. DNA for the CDR3: TGTGCCAGCGAGCAGGGACAGGGACGCAATCAGCCCCAGCATTTT.

This rearrangement joins TRBV10-3 to TRBJ1-2; maybe TRBD1 (5 bases). CDR3 length: 13 residues. V gave up 4 bases and J gave up 4 bases, with 10 bases separating them. Germline assignment: CDR1 ENHRY and CDR2 SYGVKD. CDR3 bases: TGTGCCATCAGTGTTGGGCAGGGCTATGGCTACACCTTC. It is translated as CAISVGQGYGYTF.

This clone showed up just once. The genes are TRBV5-1 and TRBJ1-5, with 7 bases identical to TRBD1. This CDR3 has 19 amino acids. J was trimmed by 0 bases and V by 7 bases; bases with no gene match: 19. Germline CDR1 and CDR2: SGHRS and YFSETQ. The CDR3 region has the DNA TGCGCCAGCCAAAGTCCTTCAGGACAGGTTGAGTATAGCAATCAGCCCCAGCATTTT. Translating it yields CASQSPSGQVEYSNQPQHF.

The CDR3 DNA sequence: TGTGCCAGCAGCTTTGGCCTAGATACGCAGTATTTT. It codes for CASSFGLDTQYF. The chain has TRBV11-3 and TRBJ2-3; D gene unclear. V was cut by 3 bases and J by 5 bases, with 6 bases left in between. This CDR3 has 12 amino acids. Looked up from germline, CDR1 is SGHNT and CDR2 is YENEEA. The complete variable domain, with remaining parts taken from reference TRBV11-3 and TRBJ2-3, reads EAGVVQSPRYKIIEKKQPVAFWCNPISGHNTLYWYLQNLGQGPELLIRYENEEAVDDSQLPKDRFSAERLKGVDSTLKIQPAELGDSAVYLCASSFGLDTQYFGPGTRLTVL.

V is TRBV5-1 and J is TRBJ1-4; tentatively, D is TRBD1 (5 bases). Germline CDR1 is SGHRS and CDR2 is YFSETQ. Deletions cut 0 bases from V and 0 bases from J, with 9 bases between. This CDR3 is built from 16 residues. This CDR3 is CASSLGGGATNEKLFF. DNA for the CDR3: TGCGCCAGCAGCTTGGGCGGGGGGGCAACTAATGAAAAACTGTTTTTT.

The CDR3 loop reads CASSADRAKTQYF. The CDR3 nucleotides are TGTGCCAGCAGCGCGGACAGGGCTAAGACCCAGTACTTC. V is TRBV11-3 and J is TRBJ2-5; TRBD1 matches at 8 bases. CDR3 length equals 13 residues. The V segment lost 5 bases and the J segment 6 bases; nucleotides outside the gene matches: 5. CDR1 and CDR2 (germline): SGHNT, YENEEA.

This clone was counted between two and nine times. The J gene is TRBJ1-6, the V gene TRBV19; 8 bases are a match to TRBD1. The trim removed 6 bases at V and 10 bases at J, leaving 8 bases unmatched. The CDR3 is made up of 14 amino acids. CDR1 and CDR2 (germline): LNHDA, SQIVND (reference sequence). The CDR3 DNA follows: TGTGCCAGTAGACGACTGACAGGGGAATCACCCCTCCACTTT. Protein sequence: CASRRLTGESPLHF.

This chain links TRBV29-1 with TRBJ2-7; 9 nucleotides agree with TRBD1. This CDR3 has 14 residues. Trimming removed 5 bases from V and 3 bases from J; junction bases left unmatched: 8. The germline V gene has CDR1 SQVTM and CDR2 ANQGSEA. CDR3 sequence: CSVITGQGNYEQYF. In nucleotides, the CDR3 is TGCAGCGTTATAACGGGACAGGGAAACTACGAGCAGTACTTC.

V is TRBV6-1 and J is TRBJ1-2; a possible D gene is TRBD1 (5 bases). The CDR3 runs to 14 residues. The V gene's germline CDR1 is MNHNS and CDR2 SASEGT. Trimming removed 3 bases from V and 4 bases from J, with 12 bases in between. CDR3 coding DNA: TGTGCCAGCAGTGAGGCAGGGCAGGCCTATGGCTACACCTTC. As protein: CASSEAGQAYGYTF.

The chain uses TRBV7-8 and TRBJ2-1; D may be TRBD2 (6 bases). Germline CDR1 and CDR2: SGHVS and FQNEAQ. The CDR3 is 16 amino acids. V lost 8 bases, J lost 0 bases, and 17 bases lay in between. The CDR3 sequence is CASGRYPGVSYNEQFF. The CDR3 bases are TGTGCCAGCGGTCGATATCCGGGAGTCTCCTACAATGAGCAGTTCTTC. The variable domain in full, with the rest retrieved from reference TRBV7-8 and TRBJ2-1, is GAGVSQSPRYKVAKRGQDVALRCDPISGHVSLFWYQQALGQGPEFLTYFQNEAQLDKSGLPSDRFFAERPEGSVSTLKIQRTQQEDSAVYLCASGRYPGVSYNEQFFGPGTRLTVL.

This chain uses TRBV27 with TRBJ2-7, with 14 bases lining up with TRBD2. Unmatched junction bases numbered 5, after V lost 2 bases and J lost 11 bases. The CDR3 spans 14 residues. The V gene's germline CDR1 is MNHEY and CDR2 SMNVEV (reference sequence). The DNA of the CDR3 is TGTGCCAGCAGTTTAGGGACTAGCGGGGGCCTCGAGTACTTC. The encoded protein is CASSLGTSGGLEYF.

V gene TRBV6-6 combines with J gene TRBJ1-3; 7 bases match TRBD1. The CDR3 is 14 amino acids. CDR1 is MNHNY and CDR2 is SVGAGI in the germline V gene (reference sequence). Germline trimming cut 7 bases from V and 1 base from J; bases unmatched to any gene: 4. The CDR3: CASTDRASGNTIYF. The CDR3 DNA reads TGTGCCAGCACCGACAGGGCGTCTGGAAACACCATATATTTT.